The 14 T cell receptor beta chains in this list originate from one sample, sequenced in a study of cytomegalovirus exposure and HLA in healthy donors (dated 2017 in TCRdb). Library prep was done by the immunoSEQ multiplex PCR assay. For the multiplex PCR, a mixture combining 60 forward primers for TCR Vbeta segments and 13 reverse primers for TCR Jbeta segments was used. Entries here come from immuneACCESS through TCRdb and include only in-frame sequences with V and J called. Some clones fail to appear in such tables; in the studies checked, an unresolved V gene covers under half of the shortfall, and the cause of the remainder is unknown. Recorded for this sample are 120,000 or so clones; roughly 80% of them occurred a single time. The leading ten clones occupy over 2.5% of the sample. The specimen sequenced was PBMCs. Receptors were obtained from a woman aged 45-59 years in good health and CMV-seronegative.

V and J are TRBV6-6 and TRBJ2-7; no clear D. Germline assignment: CDR1 MNHNY and CDR2 SVGAGI (reference sequence). The V end lost 5 bases, the J end lost 5 bases, and 16 bases lay between the germline ends. This CDR3 is built from 14 residues. The CDR3 nucleotides are TGTGCCAGCAGTAAAGCCCTTGGAGTGAACGAGCAGTACTTC. Protein sequence: CASSKALGVNEQYF.

This CDR3 reads CASSLSTGSYGYTF. CDR3 bases: TGTGCCAGCAGTTTATCTACAGGGTCCTATGGCTACACCTTC. The gene calls are TRBV28 and TRBJ1-2; D perhaps matches TRBD1 (6 bases). V lost 1 base and J lost 4, with 10 bases in between. This CDR3 has 14 amino acids. CDR1 is MDHEN, CDR2 SYDVKM, per germline.

There are a few counts of this clone. This sequence joins TRBV19 and TRBJ2-3; D is possibly TRBD2 (7 bases). Germline assignment: CDR1 LNHDA and CDR2 SQIVND (reference sequence). The V and J ends lost 3 bases and 1 base respectively, with 14 bases between them. CDR3 length: 16 residues. The CDR3 is CASSIRAGARTDTQYF. The CDR3 DNA is TGTGCCAGTAGTATTCGGGCGGGGGCCCGCACAGATACGCAGTATTTT.

The V call is TRBV5-1, the J call TRBJ1-1; the match to TRBD1 covers 7 bases. V dropped 4 bases and J dropped 0; count of bases not matched to a gene: 6. The germline V gene has CDR1 SGHRS and CDR2 YFSETQ. The CDR3 has 15 residues. Here the CDR3 reads CASSTGTVMNTEAFF. The CDR3 bases are TGCGCCAGCAGCACAGGGACAGTGATGAACACTGAAGCTTTCTTT.

The chain links TRBV19 to TRBJ2-7, with TRBD2 matching over 14 bases. Trimming took 4 bases from V and 1 from J; bases not matched to a gene: 6. The germline CDR1 and CDR2 sequences are LNHDA and SQIVND (reference sequence). The CDR3 has 17 amino acids. Here the CDR3 reads CASSRGTSGSGSYEQYF. CDR3 in DNA: TGTGCCAGTAGTAGGGGGACTAGCGGGAGTGGGTCCTACGAGCAGTACTTC.

V and J are TRBV9 and TRBJ2-1; 9 nucleotides align to TRBD2. The length of the CDR3 is 15 residues. Trimming took 0 bases from V and 8 from J; bases not matched to a gene: 6. In germline, CDR1 is SGDLS, CDR2 YYNGEE. The CDR3 DNA sequence: TGTGCCAGCAGCGTAGTTAGCGGGAGTTGGGATGAGCAGTTCTTC. This encodes CASSVVSGSWDEQFF.

DNA for the CDR3: TGTGCCAGCAGTGACAGGGTACAGTCGGAGACCCAGTACTTC. It encodes CASSDRVQSETQYF. This sequence joins TRBV2 and TRBJ2-5; weak D call: TRBD1 (5 bases). The V end was cut by 3 bases, the J end by 5 bases, with 13 bases between. Germline-derived CDR1 and CDR2 are SNHLY and FYNNEI. This CDR3 is built from 14 residues.

This clone has a single count. This chain joins TRBV27 and TRBJ2-4; 8 bases match TRBD1. The CDR3 is 11 residues long. Germline V gene lookup returns CDR1 MNHEY and CDR2 SMNVEV (reference sequence). V was pared by 5 bases and J by 9 bases, with 0 bases of the junction left unmatched. CDR3 nucleotides: TGTGCCAGCAGTACAGGGGGCATTCAGTACTTC. It is translated as CASSTGGIQYF.

This clone appeared once. For the CDR3, the DNA is TGTGCCAGCGGAACCCAGGGGTTCAATCAGCCCCAGCATTTT. Translating gives CASGTQGFNQPQHF. V usage is TRBV28 and J usage is TRBJ1-5; D may be TRBD1 (6 bases). CDR1 MDHEN and CDR2 SYDVKM come from the germline V gene. V was cut by 8 bases and J by 3 bases, with 14 bases left in between. CDR3 length equals 14 residues.

V gene TRBV6-1 combines with J gene TRBJ1-5; D remains ambiguous. CDR1 is MNHNS and CDR2 is SASEGT in the germline V gene. V was cut by 3 bases and J by 7 bases, with 22 bases left in between. The CDR3 totals 17 residues. CDR3 nucleotides: TGTGCCAGCAGTGACCCCCGTGCCGGCGGGGAGGAACAGCCCCAGCATTTT. Residues: CASSDPRAGGEEQPQHF.

This chain uses TRBV19 with TRBJ2-2; D gene uncertain. The V end was cut by 1 base, the J end by 4 bases, with 10 bases between. The germline CDR1 and CDR2 sequences are LNHDA and SQIVND (reference sequence). The CDR3 sequence is 15 residues long. The CDR3 coding sequence is TGTGCCAGTAGTATAGGAGGAAGGCGCACCGGGGAGCTGTTTTTT. Amino acids: CASSIGGRRTGELFF.

This chain uses TRBV27 with TRBJ2-1, with a possible D match to TRBD2 (6 bases). The CDR3 is 16 amino acids. Deletions cut 2 bases from V and 5 bases from J, with 16 bases between. Germline assignment: CDR1 MNHEY and CDR2 SMNVEV (reference sequence). CDR3 in DNA: TGTGCCAGCAGTTTAGGGGGACTTAAACTAAACAATGAGCAGTTCTTC. Its protein product is CASSLGGLKLNNEQFF.

This chain links TRBV5-6 with TRBJ2-7; 7 nucleotides match TRBD1. The CDR3 spans 13 residues. Per germline, CDR1 SGHDT and CDR2 YYEEEE. V dropped 5 bases and J dropped 3; count of bases not matched to a gene: 5. As DNA, the CDR3 is TGTGCCAGCAGGCCGGGACAGAGCTACGAGCAGTACTTC. Its protein is CASRPGQSYEQYF.

V is TRBV27 and J is TRBJ2-7; 10 bases align to TRBD1. Germline lookup yields CDR1 MNHEY and CDR2 SMNVEV (reference sequence). V lost 6 bases and J lost 3; bases outside the gene matches: 8. The CDR3 loop spans 15 amino acids. The CDR3 DNA is TGTGCCAGCAGCCCCTTAGGGACAGGGGACTACGAGCAGTACTTC. It codes for CASSPLGTGDYEQYF.